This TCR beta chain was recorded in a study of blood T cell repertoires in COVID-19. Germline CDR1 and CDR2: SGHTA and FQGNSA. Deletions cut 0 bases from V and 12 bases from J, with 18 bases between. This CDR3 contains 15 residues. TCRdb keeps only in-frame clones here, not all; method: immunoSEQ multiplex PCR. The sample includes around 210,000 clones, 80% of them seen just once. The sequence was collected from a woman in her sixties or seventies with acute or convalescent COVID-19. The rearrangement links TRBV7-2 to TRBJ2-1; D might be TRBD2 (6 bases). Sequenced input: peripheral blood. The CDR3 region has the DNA TGTGCCAGCAGCTTAGCGCGTGTGGGGGAGGTTGGGCAGTTCTTC. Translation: CASSLARVGEVGQFF.